This record covers a single T cell receptor (beta chain). Libraries were prepared by immunoSEQ multiplex PCR; TCRdb keeps only in-frame clonotypes and omits some of them. Of 240,000 or so clones in the sample, about 86% were seen once. This record belongs to a study of Tregs in tolerant kidney transplant recipients. The receptor's source is a human donor in good health. Source material: CD4+ T cells from blood.

This chain's CDR3 is CASSIDRWGTQYF. CDR3 nucleotide sequence: TGTGCCAGTAGTATAGATCGGTGGGGGACGCAGTATTTT. V gene TRBV19 combines with J gene TRBJ2-3; D is perhaps TRBD1 or TRBD2 (5 bases each). CDR1 and CDR2 (germline): LNHDA, SQIVND (reference sequence). The CDR3 runs 13 residues. The germline V and J ends were trimmed by 0 bases and 9 bases, with 10 bases remaining between them. The whole variable domain, remainder taken from reference TRBV19 and TRBJ2-3, is DGGITQSPKYLFRKEGQNVTLSCEQNLNHDAMYWYRQDPGQGLRLIYYSQIVNDFQKGDIAEGYSVSREKKESFPLTVTSAQKNPTAFYLCASSIDRWGTQYFGPGTRLTVL.